A selection of T cell receptor beta chains follows, all from one sample in a study of post-analysis software for immune sequencing data. TCRdb re-derived calls from the PCR reads in MiXCR, one entry per CDR3 protein. The table includes about 770,000 distinct CDR3 sequences, 40% to 55% detected once. The sample taken for sequencing was blood. These receptors all stem from a girl aged 5-17 years with multiple sclerosis. Both conserved end residues are part of each CDR3. Each record gives: D gene, clone size, J gene, V gene, CDR3 protein, CDR3 DNA. A D gene is named only where the DNA matches it firmly. A clone size is listed for some rows: how often the clone was seen (once, few, many), or a class if it is expanded.

D: NA; size: once; J: TRBJ1-3; V: TRBV6-5; CDR3: CASSYSVPVSGNTIYF; DNA: TGTGCCAGCAGTTACTCCGTACCTGTCTCTGGAAACACCATATATTTT
D: NA; size: NA; J: TRBJ2-6; V: TRBV11-1; CDR3: CASSLGAGASSGANVLTF; DNA: TGTGCCAGCAGCTTAGGGGCAGGGGCGAGCTCTGGGGCCAACGTCCTGACTTTC
D: NA; size: NA; J: TRBJ2-1; V: TRBV5-1; CDR3: CASSWIPGNEQFF; DNA: TGCGCCAGCAGTTGGATACCGGGGAATGAGCAGTTCTTC
D: NA; size: NA; J: TRBJ2-7; V: TRBV5-1; CDR3: CASSLAPGQEQYF; DNA: TGCGCCAGCAGCTTGGCCCCAGGGCAAGAGCAGTACTTC
D: TRBD1; size: NA; J: TRBJ2-6; V: TRBV12-3/TRBV12-4; CDR3: CASTKGGQGRSGANVLTF; DNA: TGTGCCAGCACCAAAGGGGGACAGGGGAGATCTGGGGCCAACGTCCTGACTTTC
D: TRBD2; size: once; J: TRBJ2-3; V: TRBV20-1; CDR3: CSARALETSGPEDTDTQYF; DNA: TGCAGTGCTAGAGCCCTGGAGACTAGCGGCCCAGAGGATACAGATACGCAGTATTTT
D: TRBD2; size: few; J: TRBJ2-1; V: TRBV3-1; CDR3: CASRRTSGYNEQFF; DNA: TGTGCCAGCAGGCGGACTAGCGGTTACAATGAGCAGTTCTTC
D: TRBD1; size: once; J: TRBJ2-7; V: TRBV29-1; CDR3: CSAQTGAYEQYF; DNA: TGCAGCGCCCAGACAGGGGCGTACGAGCAGTACTTC
D: NA; size: once; J: TRBJ1-1; V: TRBV2; CDR3: CASSDDTEAFF; DNA: TGTGCCAGCAGTGATGACACTGAAGCTTTCTTT
D: TRBD1; size: NA; J: TRBJ2-3; V: TRBV29-1; CDR3: CSVWTGSSTDTQYF; DNA: TGCAGCGTGTGGACAGGTTCTAGCACAGATACGCAGTATTTT
D: TRBD1; size: NA; J: TRBJ1-5; V: TRBV7-2; CDR3: CASSLAGTECNQPQHF; DNA: TGTGCCAGCAGCTTGGCCGGGACAGAGTGCAATCAGCCCCAGCATTTT
D: NA; size: NA; J: TRBJ2-7; V: TRBV28; CDR3: CANSLRETPYEQYF; DNA: TGTGCCAACAGTTTGAGGGAGACTCCCTACGAGCAGTACTTC
D: TRBD2; size: few; J: TRBJ2-1; V: TRBV5-1; CDR3: CASSFREVDEQFF; DNA: TGCGCCAGCAGCTTCCGGGAGGTCGATGAGCAGTTCTTC
D: TRBD1; size: few; J: TRBJ1-2; V: TRBV7-9; CDR3: CASSTRGTTNYGYTF; DNA: TGTGCCAGCAGCACCAGGGGGACAACCAACTATGGCTACACCTTC
D: NA; size: once; J: TRBJ2-3; V: TRBV20-1; CDR3: CSARDRASATDTQYF; DNA: TGCAGTGCTAGAGATCGGGCTAGCGCCACAGATACGCAGTATTTT
D: NA; size: few; J: TRBJ2-1; V: TRBV10-3; CDR3: CAISTRATPNEQFF; DNA: TGTGCCATCAGTACCCGGGCCACACCAAATGAGCAGTTCTTC
D: TRBD1; size: NA; J: TRBJ1-2; V: TRBV3-1; CDR3: CASSQIGTGYYGYTF; DNA: TGTGCCAGCAGCCAAATCGGGACAGGGTACTATGGCTACACCTTC
D: NA; size: NA; J: TRBJ2-5; V: TRBV3-1; CDR3: CASSQEGGAQEAQYF; DNA: TGTGCCAGCAGCCAAGAAGGGGGGGCCCAAGAGGCCCAGTACTTC
D: NA; size: few; J: TRBJ2-3; V: TRBV10-1; CDR3: CASSESTLAASTDTQYF; DNA: TGCGCCAGCAGTGAGTCGACCCTAGCAGCTAGCACAGATACGCAGTATTTT
D: NA; size: once; J: TRBJ2-7; V: TRBV7-8; CDR3: CASSSWTSGEQYF; DNA: TGTGCCAGCAGCTCGTGGACCTCCGGCGAGCAGTACTTC
D: NA; size: NA; J: TRBJ2-3; V: TRBV7-2; CDR3: CASSKGGGSTDTQYF; DNA: TGTGCCAGCAGCAAGGGGGGGGGAAGCACAGATACGCAGTATTTT
D: TRBD1; size: NA; J: TRBJ1-1; V: TRBV7-9; CDR3: CASSPGTVATEAFF; DNA: TGTGCCAGCAGCCCCGGGACAGTGGCCACTGAAGCTTTCTTT
D: NA; size: NA; J: TRBJ1-2; V: TRBV10-3; CDR3: CAISGDVLEGYTF; DNA: TGTGCCATCAGTGGTGACGTCCTGGAAGGCTACACCTTC
D: NA; size: few; J: TRBJ2-3; V: TRBV12-3/TRBV12-4; CDR3: CATALRADTQYF; DNA: TGTGCCACCGCCTTAAGGGCAGATACGCAGTATTTT
D: NA; size: NA; J: TRBJ2-5; V: TRBV2; CDR3: CASSGDRSTFQETQYF; DNA: TGTGCCAGCAGTGGCGACAGGTCCACCTTCCAAGAGACCCAGTACTTC
D: NA; size: few; J: TRBJ1-2; V: TRBV10-2; CDR3: CASPPGAAYGYTF; DNA: TGCGCCAGCCCCCCGGGGGCCGCCTATGGCTACACCTTC
D: TRBD2; size: NA; J: TRBJ2-4; V: TRBV4-3; CDR3: CASSQDGSSGSRGIQYF; DNA: TGCGCCAGCAGCCAAGACGGGTCTAGCGGCTCTAGAGGCATTCAGTACTTC
D: NA; size: NA; J: TRBJ2-3; V: TRBV24-1; CDR3: CATSDYPDTQYF; DNA: TGTGCCACCAGTGATTACCCAGATACGCAGTATTTT
D: NA; size: few; J: TRBJ2-3; V: TRBV29-1; CDR3: CSVTWDGTDTQYF; DNA: TGCAGCGTGACCTGGGATGGCACAGATACGCAGTATTTT
D: NA; size: NA; J: TRBJ1-1; V: TRBV5-1; CDR3: CASSPGVVAPEAFF; DNA: TGCGCCAGCAGCCCCGGTGTCGTGGCCCCAGAAGCTTTCTTT
D: TRBD2; size: few; J: TRBJ2-1; V: TRBV7-9; CDR3: CASSLARRTGGVYNEQFF; DNA: TGTGCCAGCAGCTTAGCACGGAGGACGGGAGGGGTATACAATGAGCAGTTCTTC
D: TRBD2; size: few; J: TRBJ2-7; V: TRBV10-3; CDR3: CAISPGGRAYEQYF; DNA: TGTGCCATCAGTCCCGGCGGGAGGGCGTACGAGCAGTACTTC
D: NA; size: NA; J: TRBJ2-7; V: TRBV7-2; CDR3: CASSLANMLGGEQYF; DNA: TGTGCCAGCAGCTTAGCGAATATGTTGGGCGGCGAGCAGTACTTC
D: TRBD1; size: once; J: TRBJ2-7; V: TRBV15; CDR3: CATSRALGTGTYEQYF; DNA: TGTGCCACCAGCAGAGCCCTCGGGACAGGGACCTACGAGCAGTACTTC
D: NA; size: NA; J: TRBJ2-1; V: TRBV15; CDR3: CATSRDVGGNEQFF; DNA: TGTGCCACCAGCAGAGATGTAGGGGGGAATGAGCAGTTCTTC
D: TRBD2; size: NA; J: TRBJ2-4; V: TRBV28; CDR3: CASSEGLGRGNIQYF; DNA: TGTGCCAGCAGTGAGGGACTAGGGAGGGGAAACATTCAGTACTTC
D: TRBD1; size: NA; J: TRBJ1-2; V: TRBV12-3/TRBV12-4; CDR3: CASSGVQGVSYGYTF; DNA: TGTGCCAGCAGTGGTGTACAGGGGGTCAGCTATGGCTACACCTTC
D: TRBD2; size: once; J: TRBJ2-3; V: TRBV4-1; CDR3: CASSSGTSAEGDTQYF; DNA: TGCGCCAGCAGCTCCGGGACTAGCGCAGAAGGAGATACGCAGTATTTT
D: NA; size: NA; J: TRBJ2-5; V: TRBV14; CDR3: CASSQDWGGDYNEQYF; DNA: TGTGCCAGCAGCCAAGATTGGGGAGGCGACTACAATGAGCAGTACTTC
D: NA; size: few; J: TRBJ2-5; V: TRBV20-1; CDR3: CSAGRETQYF; DNA: TGCAGTGCAGGGAGGGAGACCCAGTACTTC
D: NA; size: NA; J: TRBJ2-1; V: TRBV12-3/TRBV12-4; CDR3: CASTILVGVWVSYNEQFF; DNA: TGTGCCAGCACCATACTGGTCGGGGTATGGGTCTCCTACAATGAGCAGTTCTTC
D: TRBD2; size: NA; J: TRBJ2-3; V: TRBV7-2; CDR3: CASSLVAGETDTQYF; DNA: TGTGCCAGCAGCTTAGTGGCGGGAGAAACAGATACGCAGTATTTT
D: TRBD1; size: NA; J: TRBJ2-1; V: TRBV27; CDR3: CASSFGTGGMDEQFF; DNA: TGTGCCAGCAGTTTTGGGACAGGGGGCATGGATGAGCAGTTCTTC
D: NA; size: NA; J: TRBJ1-2; V: TRBV29-1; CDR3: CSVVGGVGASYGYTF; DNA: TGCAGCGTTGTTGGGGGGGTGGGGGCGTCCTATGGCTACACCTTC
D: TRBD2; size: NA; J: TRBJ2-7; V: TRBV7-9; CDR3: CASSPRTGREKYEQYF; DNA: TGTGCCAGCAGCCCGAGGACCGGGCGGGAGAAGTACGAGCAGTACTTC
D: NA; size: once; J: TRBJ2-7; V: TRBV20-1; CDR3: CSAKGETGAYEQYF; DNA: TGCAGTGCCAAAGGGGAGACTGGAGCCTACGAGCAGTACTTC
D: TRBD2; size: NA; J: TRBJ2-7; V: TRBV6-6; CDR3: CASRGTTSVSTSSYEQYF; DNA: TGTGCCAGCCGTGGTACGACTAGCGTATCGACCTCCTCCTACGAGCAGTACTTC
D: TRBD1; size: few; J: TRBJ1-2; V: TRBV7-2; CDR3: CASSLEGHRGRDGYTF; DNA: TGTGCCAGCAGCTTAGAAGGCCACAGGGGGCGCGATGGCTACACCTTC
D: NA; size: NA; J: TRBJ2-4; V: TRBV7-9; CDR3: CASKGAGDIQYF; DNA: TGTGCCAGCAAAGGGGCAGGGGACATTCAGTACTTC
D: NA; size: NA; J: TRBJ2-1; V: TRBV13; CDR3: CASSPATRLEQFF; DNA: TGTGCCAGCAGCCCCGCGACTAGACTTGAGCAGTTCTTC
D: TRBD2; size: NA; J: TRBJ2-1; V: TRBV7-6; CDR3: CASSLVPGTRDNEQFF; DNA: TGTGCCAGCAGCTTAGTCCCTGGGACTAGGGACAATGAGCAGTTCTTC
D: NA; size: NA; J: TRBJ1-2; V: TRBV7-9; CDR3: CASSFTLGAPGGYTF; DNA: TGTGCCAGCAGCTTCACTCTGGGGGCGCCGGGGGGCTACACCTTC
D: NA; size: NA; J: TRBJ2-7; V: TRBV12-3/TRBV12-4; CDR3: CASTDSYRAYEQYF; DNA: TGTGCCAGCACAGACAGCTATAGAGCCTACGAGCAGTACTTC
D: TRBD2; size: NA; J: TRBJ2-5; V: TRBV12-3/TRBV12-4; CDR3: CASRLLAGGGSGETQYF; DNA: TGTGCCAGCAGATTACTAGCGGGAGGGGGTTCTGGAGAGACCCAGTACTTC